This T cell receptor (beta chain) emerged from a study of T-cell reconstitution after alpha-beta-depleted transplantation in children. The study, taken as a whole, reports: Newly made T cells mostly supplied T-cell counts and diversity one year after transplant.

Trimming pared 0 bases from V and 4 bases from J, leaving 14 bases between. This CDR3 region has 16 residues. This clonotype was counted between two and nine times. Antigen: not known. The authors prepared the TCRbeta library with unique molecular identifiers. One entry per CDR3 protein, called by TCRdb with MiXCR from the PCR reads. The sample shows around 500,000 distinct CDR3 sequences, approximately 22% of them seen only once. This clonotype was obtained from a boy under two years old who had a stem cell transplant for acute myeloid leukemia, so the T cells may come from the graft donor. Material: PBMCs, mostly from graft donor cells, obtained 360 days after TCRalphabeta/CD19-depleted stem cell transplant. The chain has TRBV12-3 or TRBV12-4 and TRBJ2-3, with D perhaps TRBD2 (5 bases). The CDR3 sequence is CASSLARTSGPDTQYF. CDR3 sequence (DNA): TGTGCCAGCAGTTTAGCACGCACTAGTGGGCCAGATACGCAGTATTTT.